This is a list of T cell receptor beta chains from one sample in a study of T cell repertoires in cytomegalovirus infection. TCRdb re-analysed the reads in MiXCR, keeping a single row per CDR3 protein. The table includes 490,000 or so distinct CDR3 sequences, approximately 10% detected once. Sequencing was performed on PBMCs. The receptors originated from a human donor in good health (CMV status not recorded). Some clones in this sample may be carry-over from other donors' samples. CDR3s include the opening cysteine and the closing phenylalanine or tryptophan. Fields, in order: J gene, V gene, CDR3 protein.

TRBJ1-1 | TRBV7-8 | CASSSPGGGGGGNTEAFF
TRBJ2-7 | TRBV7-9 | CASSFDLAGSYEQYF
TRBJ1-4 | TRBV20-1 | CSAFDRASGKLFF
TRBJ2-1 | TRBV20-1 | CSGGVWGLAGVVVDEQFF
TRBJ1-2 | TRBV27 | CASSLSVEGLYGYTF
TRBJ2-3 | TRBV10-1 | CASSESETFGDTQYF
TRBJ2-1 | TRBV28 | CASSFSETYNEQFF
TRBJ1-2 | TRBV3-1 | CASSQVVNNYGYTF
TRBJ1-2 | TRBV20-1 | CSATWTAYGYTF
TRBJ2-1 | TRBV29-1 | CSVVASGALRDEQFF
TRBJ2-7 | TRBV27 | CASSYRERTYEQYF
TRBJ1-2 | TRBV5-1 | CASSDGTTGTYGYTF
TRBJ1-1 | TRBV5-1 | CASSSRGGYEAFF
TRBJ2-2 | TRBV12-3/TRBV12-4 | CASIPSGGPRGLAGELFF
TRBJ2-3 | TRBV20-1 | CSVPGQYTDTQYF
TRBJ2-7 | TRBV28 | CASSPMSVSYEQYF
TRBJ2-3 | TRBV11-3 | CASSSDVTPEAQYF
TRBJ1-2 | TRBV6-1 | CASRRQALNYGYTF
TRBJ1-1 | TRBV9 | CASSVSRDTEAFF
TRBJ2-7 | TRBV2 | CASREGLAGHYEQYF
TRBJ2-3 | TRBV29-1 | CSVRSGRGTDTQYF
TRBJ1-5 | TRBV6-1 | CASSRQGVGGQPQHF
TRBJ1-1 | TRBV7-8 | CASSSRKGVNTEAFF
TRBJ1-2 | TRBV4-1 | CASSQDIGSFYGYTF
TRBJ2-1 | TRBV29-1 | CSVGGGLEALGEQFF
TRBJ1-5 | TRBV7-8 | CASSALQGSLRNQPQHF
TRBJ1-1 | TRBV20-1 | CSAAGGGRRDAFF
TRBJ2-1 | TRBV4-1 | CASSARLAQSSYNEQFF
TRBJ1-3 | TRBV28 | CASRPRFSGNTIYF
TRBJ1-2 | TRBV7-9 | CASSLEGGQGYTF
TRBJ2-3 | TRBV28 | CASKRSPPDTQYF
TRBJ2-7 | TRBV28 | CASRLKDREWDEQYF
TRBJ1-4 | TRBV4-2 | CASSEQTGESEKLFF
TRBJ1-1 | TRBV18 | CASSPPGGGREAFF
TRBJ1-5 | TRBV2 | CASSGFSNQPQHF
TRBJ2-1 | TRBV20-1 | CSARTSGGYNEQFF
TRBJ1-2 | TRBV6-1 | CASSEAARGSYYGYTF
TRBJ2-5 | TRBV28 | CASSPLGRGEETQYF
TRBJ1-1 | TRBV20-1 | CSARGQGRAEAFF
TRBJ1-5 | TRBV20-1 | CGLDRVSNQPQHF